One and the same sample provided the 11 T cell receptor beta chains below, sequenced in a study of cytomegalovirus exposure and HLA in healthy donors. Sequencing was performed with immunoSEQ multiplex PCR; in TCRdb, only in-frame clones are kept and a portion is missing. The table includes 55,000 to 75,000 clones, over 80% detected once. Sequencing was done on a sample of PBMCs. The receptors originated from a man aged 18 to 30 in good health and CMV-seronegative.

The chain is built from TRBV7-2 and TRBJ1-2; 7 bases match TRBD1. CDR1 and CDR2 (germline): SGHTA, FQGNSA. The J segment lost 6 bases and the V segment lost 3 bases, leaving 1 base of the junction unmatched. The CDR3 is 12 residues long. The CDR3 coding sequence is TGTGCCAGCAGCTTCACAGGGGATGGCTACACCTTC. Its protein product is CASSFTGDGYTF.

This chain uses TRBV29-1 with TRBJ2-3; D possibly corresponds to TRBD2 (5 bases). V was clipped by 7 bases and J by 1 base, with 9 bases between them. From germline, CDR1 is SQVTM and CDR2 ANQGSEA. CDR3 length equals 12 residues. The CDR3 bases are TGCAGCGCCCCCGGGGGCACAGATACGCAGTATTTT. Its translation is CSAPGGTDTQYF.

The chain is built from TRBV27 and TRBJ2-7; D might be TRBD2 (6 bases). This CDR3 comprises 16 residues. The V gene's germline CDR1 is MNHEY and CDR2 SMNVEV (reference sequence). Trimming removed 8 bases from V and 3 bases from J, with 23 bases in between. CDR3: CASLLPSAPILYEQYF. Written as DNA, the CDR3 is TGTGCCAGCCTCCTACCTAGCGCGCCAATCCTCTACGAGCAGTACTTC.

The rearrangement joins TRBV28 to TRBJ1-1; D remains ambiguous. This CDR3 has 14 residues. Germline CDR1 is MDHEN and CDR2 is SYDVKM. Trimming cost V 2 bases and J 6 bases, with 13 bases left between them. The CDR3 reads CASSLGLTGAEAFF. Written as DNA, the CDR3 is TGTGCCAGCAGTTTAGGACTAACTGGGGCTGAAGCTTTCTTT.

J is TRBJ2-1 and V is TRBV19; TRBD2 is a possible D gene (5 bases). V gave up 3 bases and J gave up 3 bases, with 15 bases separating them. The CDR3 runs 16 residues. CDR1 is LNHDA, CDR2 SQIVND, per germline (reference sequence). The CDR3 bases are TGTGCCAGTAGTATTACTTCGGCGGAGGTCTACAATGAGCAGTTCTTC. As protein: CASSITSAEVYNEQFF.

This chain uses TRBV28 with TRBJ2-7, with D uncertain. V lost 1 base and J 0 bases, leaving 10 bases between the germline ends. Germline assignment: CDR1 MDHEN and CDR2 SYDVKM. There are 15 residues in the CDR3. The CDR3 DNA reads TGTGCCAGCAGTTTATCAACAGCCCTCTCCTACGAGCAGTACTTC. Its translation: CASSLSTALSYEQYF.

The sample holds one count of this clone. The V and J genes are TRBV11-1 and TRBJ2-5; D is ambiguous. Trimming removed 2 bases at V and 2 bases at J, with 12 bases between. The CDR3 is made up of 15 amino acids. CDR1 and CDR2 from the germline V gene are SGHAT and FQDESV (reference sequence). The CDR3 bases are TGTGCCAGCAGCTTAATGGCAGCGACGCAAGAGACCCAGTACTTC. Its translation is CASSLMAATQETQYF.

V is TRBV27 and J is TRBJ2-3; D is uncertain. Deletions cut 4 bases from V and 5 bases from J, with 7 bases between. The CDR3 has 12 amino acids. Germline CDR1 is MNHEY and CDR2 is SMNVEV (reference sequence). CDR3 in DNA: TGTGCCAGCAGTTCGATCAGAGATACGCAGTATTTT. It codes for CASSSIRDTQYF.

The chain is built from TRBV9 and TRBJ2-1; D is unresolved. Trimming left V 1 base short and J 7 bases short, with 9 bases between. This CDR3 has 13 residues. The germline gives CDR1 SGDLS, CDR2 YYNGEE. The CDR3 DNA sequence: TGTGCCAGCAGCGTACTGACAACGAATGAGCAGTTCTTC. Amino acids: CASSVLTTNEQFF.

This chain joins TRBV19 and TRBJ1-5; perhaps TRBD1 as D (5 bases). The CDR3 sequence is 15 residues long. Germline assignment: CDR1 LNHDA and CDR2 SQIVND (reference sequence). Trimming stripped 3 bases from V and 4 bases from J, with 13 bases between. CDR3 loop: CASSMGRGGNQPQHF. The CDR3 DNA follows: TGTGCCAGTAGTATGGGGCGCGGGGGGAATCAGCCCCAGCATTTT.

In nucleotides, the CDR3 is TGCAGCGTTGCTCTGGCAGGGGGCTACTACGAGCAGTACTTC. Translation gives CSVALAGGYYEQYF. The V gene is TRBV29-1, the J gene TRBJ2-7; 8 nucleotides line up with TRBD1. V lost 4 bases, J lost 3 bases, and 8 bases stayed unmatched. The CDR3 runs to 14 residues. Germline V gives CDR1 SQVTM, CDR2 ANQGSEA.